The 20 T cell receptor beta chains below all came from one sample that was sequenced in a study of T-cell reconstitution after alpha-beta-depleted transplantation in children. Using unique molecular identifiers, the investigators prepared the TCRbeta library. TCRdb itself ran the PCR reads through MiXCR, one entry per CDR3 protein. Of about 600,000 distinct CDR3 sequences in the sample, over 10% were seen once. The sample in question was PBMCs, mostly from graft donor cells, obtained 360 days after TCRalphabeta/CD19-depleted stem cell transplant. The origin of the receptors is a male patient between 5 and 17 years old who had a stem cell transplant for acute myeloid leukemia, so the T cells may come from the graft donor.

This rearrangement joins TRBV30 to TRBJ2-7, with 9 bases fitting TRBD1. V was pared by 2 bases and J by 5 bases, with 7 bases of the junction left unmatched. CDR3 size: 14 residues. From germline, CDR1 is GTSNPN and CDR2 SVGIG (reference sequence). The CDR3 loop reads CAWSSEDRGHEQYF. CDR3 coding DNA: TGTGCCTGGAGTTCTGAGGACAGGGGACACGAGCAGTACTTC.

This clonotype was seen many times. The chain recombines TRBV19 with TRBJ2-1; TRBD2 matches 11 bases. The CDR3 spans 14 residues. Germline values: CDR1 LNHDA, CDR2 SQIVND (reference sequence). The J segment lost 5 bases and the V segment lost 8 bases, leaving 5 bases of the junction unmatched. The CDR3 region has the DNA TGTGCCAGTTTTAGCGGGAGGGCCGACAATGAGCAGTTCTTC. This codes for CASFSGRADNEQFF.

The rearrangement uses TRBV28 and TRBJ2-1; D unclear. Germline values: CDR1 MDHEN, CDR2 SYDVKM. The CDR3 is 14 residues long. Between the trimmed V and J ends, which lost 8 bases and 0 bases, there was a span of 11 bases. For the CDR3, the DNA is TGTGCCAGCGTGCAGGACGGCTCCTACAATGAGCAGTTCTTC. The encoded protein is CASVQDGSYNEQFF.

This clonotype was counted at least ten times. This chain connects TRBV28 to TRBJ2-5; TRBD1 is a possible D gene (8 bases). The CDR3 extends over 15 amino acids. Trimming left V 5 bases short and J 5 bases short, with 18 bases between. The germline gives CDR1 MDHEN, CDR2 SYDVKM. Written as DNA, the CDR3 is TGTGCCAGCAGTCCTTCCGGACAGGGAGGGGAGACCCAGTACTTC. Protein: CASSPSGQGGETQYF. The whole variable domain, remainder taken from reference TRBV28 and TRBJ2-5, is DVKVTQSSRYLVKRTGEKVFLECVQDMDHENMFWYRQDPGLGLRLIYFSYDVKMKEKGDIPEGYSVSREKKERFSLILESASTNQTSMYLCASSPSGQGGETQYFGPGTRLLVL.

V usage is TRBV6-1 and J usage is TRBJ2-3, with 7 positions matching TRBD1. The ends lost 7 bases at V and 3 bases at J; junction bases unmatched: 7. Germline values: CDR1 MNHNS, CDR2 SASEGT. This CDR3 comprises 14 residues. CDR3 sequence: CASNPRTGTDTQYF. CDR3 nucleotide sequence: TGTGCCAGCAACCCGAGGACAGGAACAGATACGCAGTATTTT.

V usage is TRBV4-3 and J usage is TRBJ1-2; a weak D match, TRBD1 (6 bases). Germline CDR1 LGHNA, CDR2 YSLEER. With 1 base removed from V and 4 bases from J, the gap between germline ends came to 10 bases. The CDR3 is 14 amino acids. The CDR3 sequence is CASSQAAGAYGYTF. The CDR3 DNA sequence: TGCGCCAGCAGCCAAGCGGCGGGGGCCTATGGCTACACCTTC.

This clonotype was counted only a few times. The CDR3 spells CASSRGTSGRGTDTQYF. For the CDR3, the DNA is TGCGCCAGCAGCAGGGGGACTAGCGGACGAGGTACAGATACGCAGTATTTT. V and J are TRBV5-1 and TRBJ2-3, with 11 bases aligning to TRBD2. Trimming at V came to 4 bases and at J to 3 bases, leaving 10 bases not matched to a gene. The CDR3 has 17 residues. The germline gives CDR1 SGHRS, CDR2 YFSETQ.

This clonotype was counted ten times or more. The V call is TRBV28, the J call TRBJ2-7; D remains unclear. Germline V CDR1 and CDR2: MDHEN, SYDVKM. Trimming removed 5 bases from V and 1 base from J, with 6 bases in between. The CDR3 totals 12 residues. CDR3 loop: CASSTHSYEQYF. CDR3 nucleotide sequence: TGTGCCAGCAGTACCCATTCCTACGAGCAGTACTTC.

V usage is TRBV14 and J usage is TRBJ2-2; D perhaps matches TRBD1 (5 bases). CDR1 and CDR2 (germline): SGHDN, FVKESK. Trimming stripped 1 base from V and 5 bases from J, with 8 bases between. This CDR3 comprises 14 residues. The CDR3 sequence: CASSQGGGTGELFF. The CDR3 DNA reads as TGTGCCAGCAGCCAAGGGGGCGGAACCGGGGAGCTGTTTTTT. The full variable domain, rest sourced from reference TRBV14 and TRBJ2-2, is EAGVTQFPSHSVIEKGQTVTLRCDPISGHDNLYWYRRVMGKEIKFLLHFVKESKQDESGMPNNRFLAERTGGTYSTLKVQPAELEDSGVYFCASSQGGGTGELFFGEGSRLTVL.

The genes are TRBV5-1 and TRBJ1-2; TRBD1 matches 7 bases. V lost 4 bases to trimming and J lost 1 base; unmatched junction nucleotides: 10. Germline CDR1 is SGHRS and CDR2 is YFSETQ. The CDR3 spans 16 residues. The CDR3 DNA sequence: TGCGCCAGCAGCCCGATGAACCAGGGGGTTAACTATGGCTACACCTTC. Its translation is CASSPMNQGVNYGYTF.

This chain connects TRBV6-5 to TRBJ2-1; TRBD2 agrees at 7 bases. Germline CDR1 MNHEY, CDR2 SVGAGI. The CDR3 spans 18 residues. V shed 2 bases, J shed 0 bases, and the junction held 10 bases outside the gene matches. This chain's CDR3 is CASSYGFKSGTSYNEQFF. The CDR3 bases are TGTGCCAGCAGTTACGGCTTTAAGAGCGGGACCTCCTACAATGAGCAGTTCTTC.

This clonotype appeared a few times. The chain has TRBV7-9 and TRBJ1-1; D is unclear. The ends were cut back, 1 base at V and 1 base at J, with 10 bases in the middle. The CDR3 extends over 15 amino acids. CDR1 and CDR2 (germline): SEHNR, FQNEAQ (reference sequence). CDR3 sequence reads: CASSLGEGSNTEAFF. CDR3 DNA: TGTGCCAGCAGCTTAGGGGAAGGGTCGAACACTGAAGCTTTCTTT.

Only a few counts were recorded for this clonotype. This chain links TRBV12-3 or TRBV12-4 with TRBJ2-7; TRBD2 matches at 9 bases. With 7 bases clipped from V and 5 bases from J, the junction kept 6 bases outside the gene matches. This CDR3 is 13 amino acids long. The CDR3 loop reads CASNSGLANEQYF. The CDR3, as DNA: TGTGCCAGCAACTCGGGACTAGCTAACGAGCAGTACTTC.

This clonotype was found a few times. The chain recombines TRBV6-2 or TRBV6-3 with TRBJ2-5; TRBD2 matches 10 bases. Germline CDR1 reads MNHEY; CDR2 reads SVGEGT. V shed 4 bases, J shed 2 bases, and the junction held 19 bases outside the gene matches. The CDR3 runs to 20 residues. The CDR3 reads CASSSEYLPTSGVTQETQYF. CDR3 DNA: TGTGCCAGCAGTTCAGAATACTTACCTACTAGCGGGGTAACGCAAGAGACCCAGTACTTC.

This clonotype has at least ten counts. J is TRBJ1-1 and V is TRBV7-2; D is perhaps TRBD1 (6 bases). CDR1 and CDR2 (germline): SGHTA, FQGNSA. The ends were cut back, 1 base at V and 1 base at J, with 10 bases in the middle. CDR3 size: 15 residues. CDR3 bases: TGTGCCAGCAGCTTAGATTACAGGGCGAACACTGAAGCTTTCTTT. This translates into CASSLDYRANTEAFF.

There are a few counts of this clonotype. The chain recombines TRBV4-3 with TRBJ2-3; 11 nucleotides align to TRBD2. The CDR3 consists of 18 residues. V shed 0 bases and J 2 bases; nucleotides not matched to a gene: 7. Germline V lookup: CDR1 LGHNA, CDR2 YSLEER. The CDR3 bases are TGCGCCAGCAGCCAAGATGGCGGACTAGCGGGCATCACAGATACGCAGTATTTT. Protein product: CASSQDGGLAGITDTQYF.

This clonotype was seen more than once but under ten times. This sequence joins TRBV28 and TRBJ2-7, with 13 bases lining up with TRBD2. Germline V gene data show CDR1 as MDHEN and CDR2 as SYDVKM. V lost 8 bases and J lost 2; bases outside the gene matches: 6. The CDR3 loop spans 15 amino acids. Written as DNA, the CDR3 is TGTGCCAGCCATGAAGGGACTAGCGGGGCCTACGAGCAGTACTTC. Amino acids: CASHEGTSGAYEQYF.

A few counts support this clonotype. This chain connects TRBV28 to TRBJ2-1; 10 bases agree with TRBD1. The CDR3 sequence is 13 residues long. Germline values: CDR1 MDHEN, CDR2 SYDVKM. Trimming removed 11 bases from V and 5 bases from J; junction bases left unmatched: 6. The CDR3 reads CAGAGTGDNEQFF. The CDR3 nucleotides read TGTGCCGGGGCCGGGACAGGGGACAATGAGCAGTTCTTC.

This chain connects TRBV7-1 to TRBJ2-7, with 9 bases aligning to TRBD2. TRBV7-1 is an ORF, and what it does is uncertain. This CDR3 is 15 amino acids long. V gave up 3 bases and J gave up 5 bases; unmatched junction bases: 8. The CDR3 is CASSSGLAGSNEQYF. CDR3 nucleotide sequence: TGTGCCAGCAGCTCCGGGCTAGCGGGAAGTAACGAGCAGTACTTC.

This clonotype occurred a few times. The CDR3 here is CSVGTGSPAYEQYF. The CDR3 DNA follows: TGCAGCGTTGGGACAGGCAGCCCCGCCTACGAGCAGTACTTC. This chain joins TRBV29-1 and TRBJ2-7, with 7 bases aligning to TRBD1. The junction had 8 bases not matched to a gene; V was cut back by 4 bases and J by 2 bases. The CDR3 covers 14 residues. CDR1 is SQVTM and CDR2 is ANQGSEA in the germline V gene.